A selection of T cell receptor beta chains follows, all from one sample in a study of cytomegalovirus exposure and HLA in healthy donors. Data came from immunoSEQ multiplex PCR; TCRdb stores just in-frame clones and leaves some out. Of 150,000 to 200,000 clones listed, about 80% were seen once; the top ten hold approximately 1.5%. Sequenced material: PBMCs. The receptors shown here come from a man aged 18 to 29 in good health and CMV-seronegative. Both conserved end residues are part of each CDR3. Fields, in order: V gene, J gene, D gene, clone size, CDR3 protein, CDR3 DNA. A D gene is named only where the DNA matches it firmly. Expanded clones get a size class; other rows say once, few or many, or leave the size out.

V: TRBV7-6
J: TRBJ2-2
D: -
size: -
CDR3: CASSLTSTNTGELFF
DNA: TGTGCCAGCAGCTTAACCAGTACGAACACCGGGGAGCTGTTTTTT

V: TRBV11-3
J: TRBJ2-5
D: -
size: -
CDR3: CASSPDRTQETQYF
DNA: TGTGCCAGCAGCCCCGACAGGACCCAAGAGACCCAGTACTTC

V: TRBV19
J: TRBJ2-2
D: TRBD2
size: -
CDR3: CAGEGRTGELFF
DNA: TGTGCCGGGGAGGGTCGGACCGGGGAGCTGTTTTTT

V: TRBV6-5
J: TRBJ1-5
D: TRBD1
size: -
CDR3: CASSRTGTGYQPQHF
DNA: TGTGCCAGCAGCCGGACCGGGACAGGCTATCAGCCCCAGCATTTT

V: TRBV7-2
J: TRBJ2-5
D: TRBD1
size: -
CDR3: CASSRDRGPGTQYF
DNA: TGTGCCAGCAGCCGGGACAGGGGGCCTGGGACCCAGTACTTC

V: TRBV4-3
J: TRBJ1-1
D: -
size: -
CDR3: CASSQVERENTEAFF
DNA: TGCGCCAGCAGCCAAGTTGAGAGGGAGAACACTGAAGCTTTCTTT

V: TRBV4-2
J: TRBJ2-1
D: TRBD1
size: -
CDR3: CASSQANPGTGGYNEQFF
DNA: TGTGCCAGCAGCCAGGCAAATCCCGGGACAGGGGGTTACAATGAGCAGTTCTTC

V: TRBV2
J: TRBJ2-1
D: TRBD1
size: few
CDR3: CASSDRDRGGNEQFF
DNA: TGTGCCAGCAGTGACCGGGACAGGGGTGGGAATGAGCAGTTCTTC

V: TRBV28
J: TRBJ1-1
D: -
size: -
CDR3: CASMPGWTEAFF
DNA: TGTGCCAGCATGCCCGGGTGGACAGAAGCTTTCTTT

V: TRBV2
J: TRBJ2-3
D: -
size: -
CDR3: CASSDGPITQYF
DNA: TGTGCCAGCAGTGATGGGCCCATTACGCAGTATTTT

V: TRBV5-1
J: TRBJ1-5
D: -
size: -
CDR3: CASSLLQGSSNQPQHF
DNA: TGCGCCAGCAGCTTGCTTCAGGGGTCTAGCAATCAGCCCCAGCATTTT

V: TRBV7-8
J: TRBJ2-5
D: TRBD2
size: -
CDR3: CASSPGGEAVFETQYF
DNA: TGTGCCAGCAGCCCCGGGGGGGAGGCCGTTTTTGAGACCCAGTACTTC

V: TRBV5-8
J: TRBJ2-5
D: -
size: -
CDR3: CASSLLAGRETQYF
DNA: TGTGCCAGCAGCTTATTGGCAGGTCGAGAGACCCAGTACTTC

V: TRBV18
J: TRBJ2-3
D: TRBD2
size: -
CDR3: CASSPRLAGVTDTQYF
DNA: TGTGCCAGCTCACCTCGACTAGCGGGGGTCACAGATACGCAGTATTTT

V: TRBV27
J: TRBJ2-7
D: -
size: -
CDR3: CASSFGSPGATYEQYF
DNA: TGTGCCAGCAGTTTTGGGTCGCCAGGGGCGACCTACGAGCAGTACTTC